Described below is a single T cell receptor (beta chain) sequence and its context. The target antigen is unknown. Sequencing used immunoSEQ multiplex PCR; TCRdb keeps in-frame clones, though not all of them. This table holds around 1.9 million clones, 90% to 95% found once. The sample belongs to a study of shared clonotypes between healthy human individuals. Notes on the study in general: Collection of samples was limited to blood; tissue repertoires likely differ. Estimated clonotype richness was generally higher in naive than memory subsets.

Only CD45RO-negative cells positively selected for CCR7 counted as naive CD8 cells, so terminally differentiated effector memory CD45RA+ cells were excluded. The CDR3 spans 16 residues. V was cut by 7 bases and J by 0 bases, with 15 bases left in between. Germline V gives CDR1 SEHNR, CDR2 FQNEAQ (reference sequence). This receptor was identified in a man younger than 35 in good health. Some clones in this sample may be carry-over from other donors' samples. The V and J genes are TRBV7-9 and TRBJ1-4, with D hard to call. The sequenced material came from naive CD8+ T cells from PBMCs. CDR3 in DNA: TGTGCCAGCAAGGGAGGTCCGGGCGCAACTAATGAAAAACTGTTTTTT. This sequence encodes CASKGGPGATNEKLFF.